A single sample gave rise to the 23 T cell receptor beta chains below, sequenced in a study of blood T cell repertoires in COVID-19. TCRdb's copy holds only in-frame clones and misses some; the assay was immunoSEQ multiplex PCR. The sample includes approximately 74,000 clones, roughly 88% seen only once; the top ten take 6% to 8.5%. Sequencing used peripheral blood. The receptor source for this set is a man in his 70s with acute or convalescent COVID-19.

The rearrangement links TRBV18 to TRBJ1-5; D is perhaps TRBD1 (5 bases). The CDR3 consists of 18 residues. Between the trimmed V and J ends, which lost 3 bases and 4 bases, there was a span of 22 bases. CDR1 is KGHSH, CDR2 LQKENI, per germline. The CDR3 nucleotides read TGTGCCAGCTCACCTGAGCCAGGTTTGGGGGAGGTAAATCAGCCCCAGCATTTT. Amino acids: CASSPEPGLGEVNQPQHF.

This chain connects TRBV5-1 to TRBJ1-1; tentatively, D is TRBD1 (5 bases). The CDR3 covers 14 residues. V was clipped by 0 bases and J by 5 bases, with 11 bases between them. Germline CDR1 is SGHRS and CDR2 is YFSETQ. CDR3 DNA sequence: TGCGCCAGCAGCTTGGTGGGGGGGATGACTGAAGCTTTCTTT. Translating it yields CASSLVGGMTEAFF.

This chain joins TRBV27 and TRBJ1-1; D perhaps matches TRBD1 (6 bases). In germline, CDR1 is MNHEY, CDR2 SMNVEV (reference sequence). Trimming pared 6 bases from V and 2 bases from J, leaving 19 bases between. The CDR3 runs to 16 residues. The CDR3 protein is CASSRITTGLNTEAFF. CDR3 bases: TGTGCCAGCAGCCGTATTACTACAGGGTTAAACACTGAAGCTTTCTTT.

J is TRBJ1-2 and V is TRBV6-5; possibly TRBD1 for D (6 bases). In germline, CDR1 is MNHEY, CDR2 SVGAGI. The CDR3 contains 14 residues. The V and J ends lost 6 bases and 2 bases respectively, with 13 bases between them. In nucleotides, the CDR3 is TGTGCCAGCAGGTACCAGGGGATCAACTATGGCTACACCTTC. It is translated as CASRYQGINYGYTF.

The chain links TRBV18 to TRBJ2-4; 10 bases match TRBD1. With 5 bases clipped from V and 6 bases from J, the junction kept 7 bases outside the gene matches. Germline V gene data show CDR1 as KGHSH and CDR2 as LQKENI. The CDR3 contains 15 residues. CDR3 loop: CASSETWTGGNIQYF. Here the CDR3 DNA reads TGTGCCAGCTCAGAAACCTGGACAGGGGGAAACATTCAGTACTTC. The whole variable domain, filled in from reference TRBV18 and TRBJ2-4, reads NAGVMQNPRHLVRRRGQEARLRCSPMKGHSHVYWYRQLPEEGLKFMVYLQKENIIDESGMPKERFSAEFPKEGPSILRIQQVVRGDSAAYFCASSETWTGGNIQYFGAGTRLSVL.

This chain links TRBV7-9 with TRBJ2-7; maybe TRBD2 (7 bases). V gave up 4 bases and J gave up 6 bases, with 22 bases separating them. CDR3 length: 16 amino acids. Per the germline V gene, CDR1 is SEHNR and CDR2 is FQNEAQ (reference sequence). In DNA, the CDR3 is TGTGCCAGCAGCTCCGGATGGGTAGCCGGGGGGCTCGAGCAGTACTTC. This encodes CASSSGWVAGGLEQYF.

This clone has just one count. The V gene is TRBV4-3, the J gene TRBJ1-2; weak D call: TRBD1 (5 bases). The V gene's germline CDR1 is LGHNA and CDR2 YSLEER. The CDR3 sequence is 16 residues long. The germline V and J ends were trimmed by 0 bases and 4 bases, with 15 bases remaining between them. The CDR3 is CASSQDARGGTYGYTF. As DNA, the CDR3 is TGCGCCAGCAGCCAAGACGCCCGTGGGGGGACCTATGGCTACACCTTC.

The chain is built from TRBV7-9 and TRBJ2-3; a weak D match, TRBD1 (5 bases). The CDR3 sequence is 15 residues long. Germline lookup yields CDR1 SEHNR and CDR2 FQNEAQ (reference sequence). With 1 base removed from V and 2 bases from J, the gap between germline ends came to 10 bases. The CDR3 nucleotides read TGTGCCAGCAGCTTAGAGGGCAGGGACACAGATACGCAGTATTTT. It yields the protein CASSLEGRDTDTQYF.

The chain combines TRBV11-2 with TRBJ2-1; TRBD1 is a possible D gene (6 bases). Germline V gene lookup returns CDR1 SGHAT and CDR2 FQNNGV. The CDR3 is 12 amino acids. V dropped 5 bases and J dropped 10 bases, with 12 bases sitting between them. CDR3 coding DNA: TGTGCCAGCAGCCCTACTAGGGGGGAGCAGTTCTTC. Protein sequence: CASSPTRGEQFF.

This clone was counted only a few times. The CDR3 DNA reads TGTGCCAGCAGCTTAGGCGGCCCTAGGAATGAAAAACTGTTTTTT. This encodes CASSLGGPRNEKLFF. The gene calls are TRBV13 and TRBJ1-4; D is unclear. CDR1 and CDR2 (germline): PRHDT, FYEKMQ (reference sequence). V dropped 0 bases and J dropped 5 bases, with 10 bases sitting between them. The CDR3 runs 15 residues.

The rearrangement joins TRBV6-2 or TRBV6-3 to TRBJ2-1; the match to TRBD2 covers 13 bases. Germline loops: CDR1 MNHEY, CDR2 SVGEGT. This CDR3 region has 15 residues. J gave up 8 bases and V 4 bases, and 5 bases lay outside the gene matches. The CDR3, as DNA: TGTGCCAGCAGTTGGACTAGCGGGAGATGGTATGAGCAGTTCTTC. Protein: CASSWTSGRWYEQFF.

The chain has TRBV14 and TRBJ2-1; 14 bases are a match to TRBD2. This CDR3 is built from 18 residues. CDR1 is SGHDN and CDR2 is FVKESK in the germline V gene. Losses at the gene ends were 4 bases for V and 3 bases for J; bases not matched to a gene: 8. The CDR3 region is CASSPGGLAGDDYNEQFF. CDR3 sequence (DNA): TGTGCCAGCAGCCCCGGGGGACTAGCGGGAGACGACTACAATGAGCAGTTCTTC.

This clone was counted a few times. V usage is TRBV19 and J usage is TRBJ1-5; D gene uncertain. The V end lost 6 bases, the J end lost 3 bases, and 21 bases lay between the germline ends. Germline V lookup: CDR1 LNHDA, CDR2 SQIVND (reference sequence). The CDR3 has 17 residues. In DNA form, the CDR3 reads TGTGCCAGTAGACCCGGATCTGGAGGGAAGAACAATCAGCCCCAGCATTTT. This encodes CASRPGSGGKNNQPQHF.

The chain links TRBV28 to TRBJ1-6, with D perhaps TRBD1 (5 bases). The CDR3 sequence is 14 residues long. Trimming took 6 bases from V and 4 from J, leaving 10 bases between them. Per the germline V gene, CDR1 is MDHEN and CDR2 is SYDVKM. CDR3 region: CASRPRQYNSPLHF. The CDR3 DNA is TGTGCCAGCAGACCAAGACAGTATAATTCACCCCTCCACTTT.

This clone is a singleton in its sample. Additional DNA sequences in this sample encode the identical CDR3. The J gene is TRBJ1-2, the V gene TRBV19; 8 bases fit TRBD1. With V trimmed by 6 bases and J by 2 bases, 2 bases remained unmatched. CDR3 length: 13 amino acids. Looked up from germline, CDR1 is LNHDA and CDR2 is SQIVND (reference sequence). The DNA of the CDR3 is TGTGCCAGTAGCGACAGGGGCAACTATGGCTACACCTTC. Protein sequence: CASSDRGNYGYTF.

This chain uses TRBV5-1 with TRBJ2-1; 13 bases agree with TRBD2. From germline, CDR1 is SGHRS and CDR2 YFSETQ. The CDR3 spans 18 residues. J was trimmed by 7 bases and V by 0 bases; bases with no gene match: 10. The DNA of the CDR3 is TGCGCCAGCAGCTTGGCCGGGTATGGGACTAGCGGGATGAATGAGCAGTTCTTC. Translation gives CASSLAGYGTSGMNEQFF.

The chain joins TRBV12-3 or TRBV12-4 to TRBJ2-4; D might be TRBD1 (6 bases). The CDR3 contains 13 residues. V lost 6 bases and J 11 bases, leaving 17 bases between the germline ends. As DNA, the CDR3 is TGTGCCAGCAGCATCGGGACACGTCGGGTTCAGTACTTC. Translation gives CASSIGTRRVQYF.

The J gene is TRBJ2-6, the V gene TRBV5-1; D uncertain. V lost 4 bases and J lost 0, with 8 bases in between. Germline V gene lookup returns CDR1 SGHRS and CDR2 YFSETQ. The CDR3 is 15 amino acids. The CDR3 DNA reads as TGCGCCAGCAGCGCACAGCCCTCTGGGGCCAACGTCCTGACTTTC. It is translated as CASSAQPSGANVLTF.

This clone was seen only once. The chain is built from TRBV9 and TRBJ1-2, with 12 bases that match TRBD1. V dropped 3 bases and J dropped 7; count of bases not matched to a gene: 7. CDR3 length: 15 amino acids. Germline values: CDR1 SGDLS, CDR2 YYNGEE. CDR3 nucleotide sequence: TGTGCCAGCAGCGCCTCCGGGACAGGGGGCCGTGGCTACACCTTC. Its protein is CASSASGTGGRGYTF.

Turning to this clone: The sample has other DNA sequences that encode this CDR3 too. The chain employs TRBV19 and TRBJ2-7; TRBD1 agrees at 7 bases. In germline, CDR1 is LNHDA, CDR2 SQIVND (reference sequence). V was pared by 3 bases and J by 0 bases, with 2 bases of the junction left unmatched. There are 14 residues in the CDR3. The DNA for the CDR3 is TGTGCCAGTAGTATCAGGGGGAGCTCCTACGAGCAGTACTTC. Its protein product is CASSIRGSSYEQYF.

The DNA of the CDR3 is TGTGCCGCTTCCGGGGACAGGGATGGCTACACCTTC. Translation: CAASGDRDGYTF. The J gene is TRBJ1-2, the V gene TRBV30; 9 bases match TRBD1. CDR3 length: 12 residues. Germline loops: CDR1 GTSNPN, CDR2 SVGIG (reference sequence). J gave up 6 bases and V 8 bases, and 7 bases lay outside the gene matches.

This chain uses TRBV7-2 with TRBJ1-4; tentatively, D is TRBD1 (6 bases). Trimming pared 5 bases from V and 7 bases from J, leaving 20 bases between. This CDR3 spans 16 amino acids. Germline loops: CDR1 SGHTA, CDR2 FQGNSA. The CDR3 region has the DNA TGTGCCAGCAGCCCCCCAGGGGTGCAGGGTGGTGAAAAACTGTTTTTT. It codes for CASSPPGVQGGEKLFF.

The chain combines TRBV7-2 with TRBJ2-1, with D hard to call. The CDR3 contains 16 residues. Germline lookup yields CDR1 SGHTA and CDR2 FQGNSA. V was pared by 1 base and J by 2 bases, with 12 bases between. The CDR3 sequence is CASSLVPGSTYNEQFF. The CDR3, as DNA: TGTGCCAGCAGCTTAGTGCCGGGTAGTACCTACAATGAGCAGTTCTTC.